One and the same sample provided the 23 T cell receptor beta chains below, sequenced in a study of PD-1 blockade in classical Hodgkin lymphoma. TCRdb's table, derived via immunoSEQ multiplex PCR, lists solely in-frame clones and lacks some. The data show under 15,000 clones, 65% to 85% seen once. Each patient's relapse followed autologous stem cell transplantation, and brentuximab vedotin exposure varied. The sample here was peripheral blood mononuclear cells (PBMCs), taken at baseline. The receptor set was obtained from a human donor with classical Hodgkin lymphoma.

The chain is built from TRBV4-3 and TRBJ2-1; possibly TRBD1 or TRBD2 for D (6 bases each). Trimming removed 0 bases from V and 0 bases from J, with 12 bases in between. Germline V gene sequence: CDR1 LGHNA, CDR2 YSLEER. The CDR3 is made up of 17 amino acids. The CDR3, as DNA: TGCGCCAGCAGCCAAGAACAACCGGGGGCCTCCTACAATGAGCAGTTCTTC. Residues: CASSQEQPGASYNEQFF.

V gene TRBV5-4 combines with J gene TRBJ2-3; a possible D gene is TRBD2 (6 bases). Germline V lookup: CDR1 SGHNT, CDR2 YYREEE (reference sequence). This CDR3 contains 16 residues. The ends were cut back, 5 bases at V and 0 bases at J, with 16 bases in the middle. CDR3 sequence (DNA): TGTGCCAGCAGTCTTAGGCTAGCGCAGAGCACAGATACGCAGTATTTT. This gives the protein CASSLRLAQSTDTQYF.

The V and J genes are TRBV6-1 and TRBJ1-1; D ambiguous. Trimming took 5 bases from V and 4 from J, leaving 11 bases between them. This CDR3 has 13 residues. CDR1 MNHNS and CDR2 SASEGT come from the germline V gene. DNA for the CDR3: TGTGCCAGCAGTTCTTGGCCGGGCACTGAAGCTTTCTTT. Translated, it gives CASSSWPGTEAFF.

The chain is built from TRBV9 and TRBJ2-1; 7 positions match TRBD2. This CDR3 is 15 amino acids long. V shed 0 bases and J 4 bases; nucleotides not matched to a gene: 4. Germline lookup yields CDR1 SGDLS and CDR2 YYNGEE. The CDR3 loop reads CASSVASGTYNEQFF. In DNA form, the CDR3 reads TGTGCCAGCAGCGTAGCCAGCGGGACTTACAATGAGCAGTTCTTC.

This clone was seen a handful of times. This rearrangement joins TRBV11-2 to TRBJ2-2; 8 nucleotides match TRBD1. The CDR3 runs 16 residues. Germline V CDR1 and CDR2: SGHAT, FQNNGV. V shed 3 bases, J shed 5 bases, and the junction held 8 bases outside the gene matches. In DNA, the CDR3 is TGTGCCAGCAGCTTGTTGACAGGGGAAGCGACCGGGGAGCTGTTTTTT. Its translation: CASSLLTGEATGELFF.

The chain couples TRBV7-9 to TRBJ1-2, with TRBD1 as a possible D gene (5 bases). The CDR3 covers 13 residues. Trimming removed 2 bases at V and 4 bases at J, with 8 bases between. The germline gives CDR1 SEHNR, CDR2 FQNEAQ (reference sequence). The CDR3 is CASSLSQGYGYTF. The DNA for the CDR3 is TGTGCCAGCAGCTTAAGCCAGGGCTATGGCTACACCTTC.

Only a few counts were recorded for this clone. V is TRBV9 and J is TRBJ2-5; D gene uncertain. V lost 4 bases and J 1 base, leaving 8 bases between the germline ends. The germline V gene encodes CDR1 SGDLS and CDR2 YYNGEE. The CDR3 is 13 amino acids. The CDR3 DNA follows: TGTGCCAGCAGCTCGCCGTTCCAAGAGACCCAGTACTTC. This encodes CASSSPFQETQYF.

This clone was counted a single time. V is TRBV6-1 and J is TRBJ1-5; maybe TRBD1 (5 bases). V was shortened by 4 bases and J by 15 bases, with 13 bases between the two germline ends. Germline V lookup: CDR1 MNHNS, CDR2 SASEGT. This CDR3 spans 11 amino acids. The CDR3 sequence: CASSALGGSHF. For the CDR3, the DNA is TGTGCCAGCAGTGCACTCGGGGGTTCGCATTTT.

This chain uses TRBV4-1 with TRBJ1-1; no definite D call. Germline loops: CDR1 MGHRA, CDR2 YSYEKL. Trimming pared 8 bases from V and 4 bases from J, leaving 8 bases between. This CDR3 has 11 residues. The CDR3 bases are TGCGCCAGCGTGGGGAGCACTGAAGCTTTCTTT. This encodes CASVGSTEAFF.

The chain uses TRBV19 and TRBJ1-2; D remains unclear. There are 13 residues in the CDR3. V was trimmed by 2 bases and J by 3 bases, leaving 7 bases between them. CDR1 LNHDA and CDR2 SQIVND come from the germline V gene (reference sequence). CDR3 DNA: TGTGCCAGTAGTATAAAGCCTGACTATGGCTACACCTTC. Protein sequence: CASSIKPDYGYTF.

This sequence joins TRBV6-5 and TRBJ1-2; D unresolved. CDR1 and CDR2 from the germline V gene are MNHEY and SVGAGI. The CDR3 consists of 14 residues. Trimming stripped 2 bases from V and 6 bases from J, with 13 bases between. The chain's CDR3 is CASSYVATGDGYTF. DNA of the CDR3: TGTGCCAGCAGTTACGTTGCAACGGGCGATGGCTACACCTTC.

The chain links TRBV4-1 to TRBJ2-7; TRBD1 matches 8 bases. The CDR3 spans 15 residues. Losses at the gene ends were 1 base for V and 4 bases for J; bases not matched to a gene: 6. Germline loops: CDR1 MGHRA, CDR2 YSYEKL. The CDR3 DNA reads TGCGCCAGCAGCCAAGGATCGACAGGGGCTTACGAGCAGTACGTC. The encoded protein is CASSQGSTGAYEQYV.

The chain has TRBV9 and TRBJ1-6; D gene unclear. Trimming removed 4 bases at V and 4 bases at J, with 3 bases between. Germline CDR1 is SGDLS and CDR2 is YYNGEE. The CDR3 has 12 amino acids. The DNA of the CDR3 is TGTGCCAGCAGCCTATATAATTCACCCCTCCACTTT. Protein sequence: CASSLYNSPLHF. Full variable domain (remainder filled in from reference TRBV9 and TRBJ1-6): DSGVTQTPKHLITATGQRVTLRCSPRSGDLSVYWYQQSLDQGLQFLIQYYNGEERAKGNILERFSAQQFPDLHSELNLSSLELGDSALYFCASSLYNSPLHFGNGTRLTVT.

The V and J genes are TRBV5-1 and TRBJ2-3; 7 nucleotides match TRBD2. With 2 bases clipped from V and 4 bases from J, the junction kept 4 bases outside the gene matches. The CDR3 runs 14 residues. From germline, CDR1 is SGHRS and CDR2 YFSETQ. Written as DNA, the CDR3 is TGCGCCAGCAGCTTCCAGCGGGGCGCAGATACGCAGTATTTT. Translating gives CASSFQRGADTQYF.

This clone was picked up a small number of times. The CDR3 protein is CASSLGQGSGNTIYF. The CDR3 DNA follows: TGTGCCAGCAGTTTGGGACAGGGCTCTGGAAACACCATATATTTT. The chain employs TRBV28 and TRBJ1-3, with TRBD1 identical over 9 bases. The CDR3 is 15 residues long. CDR1 and CDR2 from the germline V gene are MDHEN and SYDVKM. Germline trimming cut 3 bases from V and 0 bases from J; bases unmatched to any gene: 0.

This clone has a single count. The CDR3 DNA sequence: TGTGCCAGCAGCTGGCCGGGACAGAGCAACTATGGCTACACCTTC. Its translation is CASSWPGQSNYGYTF. The rearrangement links TRBV5-6 to TRBJ1-2; 7 bases are shared with TRBD1. V shed 3 bases and J 2 bases; nucleotides not matched to a gene: 7. CDR1 and CDR2 from the germline V gene are SGHDT and YYEEEE. This CDR3 contains 15 residues.

J is TRBJ2-1 and V is TRBV7-2; 7 bases are a match to TRBD2. Germline assignment: CDR1 SGHTA and CDR2 FQGNSA. CDR3 length equals 14 residues. Trimming took 4 bases from V and 9 from J; bases not matched to a gene: 9. CDR3 residues: CASSSRTSRGEQFF. In DNA form, the CDR3 reads TGTGCCAGCAGCTCCAGGACTAGTCGGGGTGAGCAGTTCTTC. The variable domain in full, with the rest retrieved from reference TRBV7-2 and TRBJ2-1, is GAGVSQSPSNKVTEKGKDVELRCDPISGHTALYWYRQSLGQGLEFLIYFQGNSAPDKSGLPSDRFSAERTGGSVSTLTIQRTQQEDSAVYLCASSSRTSRGEQFFGPGTRLTVL.

The J gene is TRBJ2-7, the V gene TRBV6-4; no clear D. The V gene lost 6 bases and the J gene lost 0 bases, with 21 bases spanning the gap. CDR1 is MRHNA, CDR2 SNTAGT, per germline. The length of the CDR3 is 17 residues. The CDR3 loop is CASRKKSKELYSYEQYF. As DNA, the CDR3 is TGTGCCAGCAGAAAAAAATCAAAAGAATTATACTCCTACGAGCAGTACTTC.

The chain employs TRBV18 and TRBJ2-1, with D perhaps TRBD1 (6 bases). Per the germline V gene, CDR1 is KGHSH and CDR2 is LQKENI. The CDR3 extends over 15 amino acids. Trimming pared 3 bases from V and 3 bases from J, leaving 12 bases between. CDR3 residues: CASSPGGRFYNEQFF. For the CDR3, the DNA is TGTGCCAGCTCACCTGGGGGCAGGTTCTACAATGAGCAGTTCTTC.

The chain is built from TRBV5-1 and TRBJ2-2; possibly TRBD1 for D (6 bases). The CDR3 is made up of 14 amino acids. V was clipped by 4 bases and J by 1 base, with 8 bases between them. Germline lookup yields CDR1 SGHRS and CDR2 YFSETQ. In nucleotides, the CDR3 is TGCGCCAGCAGCACGGGACAGAACACCGGGGAGCTGTTTTTT. It codes for CASSTGQNTGELFF.

The chain combines TRBV6-1 with TRBJ2-3, with D unresolved. V lost 5 bases, J lost 4 bases, and 4 bases lay in between. Germline values: CDR1 MNHNS, CDR2 SASEGT. The CDR3 contains 11 residues. DNA of the CDR3: TGTGCCAGCAGTTGGCCAGATACGCAGTATTTT. Translating it yields CASSWPDTQYF.

The chain links TRBV10-1 to TRBJ2-3; 9 bases agree with TRBD1. Germline V gene sequence: CDR1 WNHNN, CDR2 SYGVQD (reference sequence). This CDR3 is built from 15 residues. J lost 5 bases, V lost 2 bases, and 5 bases had no gene match. CDR3 DNA: TGCGCCAGCAGTGAGCCCGGACAGGGGAAAGATACGCAGTATTTT. Its translation: CASSEPGQGKDTQYF.

The chain has TRBV10-2 and TRBJ2-1, with TRBD2 as a possible D gene (6 bases). Germline CDR1 reads WSHSY; CDR2 reads SAAADI. The V and J ends lost 5 bases and 4 bases respectively, with 9 bases between them. The CDR3 is 13 amino acids. The CDR3 protein is CASSWRGYNEQFF. The CDR3 DNA sequence: TGCGCCAGCAGTTGGCGGGGATACAATGAGCAGTTCTTC.